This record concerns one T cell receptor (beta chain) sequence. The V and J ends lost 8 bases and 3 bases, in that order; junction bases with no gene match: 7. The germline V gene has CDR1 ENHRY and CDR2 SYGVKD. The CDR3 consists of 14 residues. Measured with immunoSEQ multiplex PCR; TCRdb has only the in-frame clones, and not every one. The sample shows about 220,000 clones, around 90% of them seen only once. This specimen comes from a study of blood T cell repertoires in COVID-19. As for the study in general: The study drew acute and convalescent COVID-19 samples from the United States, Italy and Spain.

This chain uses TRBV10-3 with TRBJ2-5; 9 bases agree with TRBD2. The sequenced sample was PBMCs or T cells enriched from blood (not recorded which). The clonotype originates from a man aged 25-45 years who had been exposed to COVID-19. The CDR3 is CAIGPSGDEETQYF. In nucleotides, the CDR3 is TGTGCCATCGGGCCTAGCGGGGATGAAGAGACCCAGTACTTC.